This entry lists 16 T cell receptor beta chains sequenced from one sample in a study of blood T cell repertoires in COVID-19. TCRdb keeps only in-frame clones here, not all; method: immunoSEQ multiplex PCR. The sample consists of about 330,000 clones, approximately 89% of them appearing once. The sample consisted of PBMCs or T cells enriched from blood (not recorded which). The source of these receptors is a man aged 25-40 years who had recovered from COVID-19.

The chain is built from TRBV5-1 and TRBJ2-7; TRBD1 aligns across 9 bases. The CDR3 consists of 15 residues. The junction had 4 bases not matched to a gene; V was cut back by 0 bases and J by 3 bases. Looked up from germline, CDR1 is SGHRS and CDR2 is YFSETQ. CDR3 bases: TGCGCCAGCAGCTTGGAAGGACAGGGGTACTACGAGCAGTACTTC. Protein product: CASSLEGQGYYEQYF.

This chain uses TRBV5-1 with TRBJ2-3; 8 bases agree with TRBD2. After removal of 6 bases from V and 4 bases from J, the junction contained 7 bases not matched to a gene. CDR3 length: 14 amino acids. The germline V gene has CDR1 SGHRS and CDR2 YFSETQ. The CDR3 spells CASKAGDEADTQYF. CDR3 DNA sequence: TGCGCCAGCAAAGCGGGGGATGAGGCAGATACGCAGTATTTT. The full variable domain, in which reference TRBV5-1 and TRBJ2-3 provide the parts outside the CDR3, is KAGVTQTPRYLIKTRGQQVTLSCSPISGHRSVSWYQQTPGQGLQFLFEYFSETQRNKGNFPGRFSGRQFSNSRSEMNVSTLELGDSALYLCASKAGDEADTQYFGPGTRLTVL.

DNA for the CDR3: TGTGCCATCAGTGACGGAGAGACCCAGTACTTC. Translated, it gives CAISDGETQYF. The chain uses TRBV10-3 and TRBJ2-5; the D is unclear. Germline CDR1 and CDR2: ENHRY and SYGVKD. This CDR3 region has 11 residues. The V end lost 3 bases, the J end lost 4 bases, and 3 bases lay between the germline ends.

This CDR3 reads CASSLARGQSSYNEQFF. The CDR3 DNA reads TGCGCCAGCAGCTTGGCCAGGGGACAGAGCTCCTACAATGAGCAGTTCTTC. This sequence joins TRBV5-1 and TRBJ2-1, with 7 nucleotides matching TRBD1. CDR1 SGHRS and CDR2 YFSETQ come from the germline V gene. This CDR3 is built from 17 residues. Trimming cost V 0 bases and J 0 bases; bases outside gene matches: 6.

This sequence joins TRBV28 and TRBJ2-1; no firm D call. Trimming pared 5 bases from V and 7 bases from J, leaving 12 bases between. Germline CDR1 is MDHEN and CDR2 is SYDVKM. The CDR3 has 13 amino acids. The CDR3 sequence: CASSHAQSNEQFF. Written as DNA, the CDR3 is TGTGCCAGCAGTCACGCACAGTCGAATGAGCAGTTCTTC.

V gene TRBV2 combines with J gene TRBJ2-7, with TRBD2 matching 13 bases. CDR3 length equals 16 residues. The germline CDR1 and CDR2 sequences are SNHLY and FYNNEI. V dropped 3 bases and J dropped 8; count of bases not matched to a gene: 10. In DNA form, the CDR3 reads TGTGCCAGCAGTGACCCGGGACTAGCGGGACGTGCCAAGCAGTACTTC. It codes for CASSDPGLAGRAKQYF.

The chain has TRBV6-5 and TRBJ2-5, with 11 bases identical to TRBD1. V lost 6 bases to trimming and J lost 4 bases; unmatched junction nucleotides: 7. This CDR3 is 15 amino acids long. The germline gives CDR1 MNHEY, CDR2 SVGAGI. DNA of the CDR3: TGTGCCAGCAGCCCCGGACAGGGGGCATTAGAGACCCAGTACTTC. Translating it yields CASSPGQGALETQYF.

The gene calls are TRBV6-1 and TRBJ2-7; D remains unclear. The V gene lost 2 bases and the J gene lost 5 bases, with 4 bases spanning the gap. Germline V lookup: CDR1 MNHNS, CDR2 SASEGT. This CDR3 has 11 amino acids. CDR3 nucleotides: TGTGCCAGCAGTGAAAGAGACGAGCAGTACTTC. As protein: CASSERDEQYF.

This chain uses TRBV7-8 with TRBJ2-5; 8 nucleotides match TRBD1. CDR1 is SGHVS, CDR2 FQNEAQ, per germline. The CDR3 extends over 15 amino acids. The V and J ends lost 5 bases and 4 bases, in that order; junction bases with no gene match: 9. The CDR3: CASSPHLDRGETQYF. For the CDR3, the DNA is TGTGCCAGCAGCCCCCACCTCGACAGGGGAGAGACCCAGTACTTC.

The gene calls are TRBV28 and TRBJ1-2; perhaps TRBD1 as D (6 bases). Germline values: CDR1 MDHEN, CDR2 SYDVKM. Trimming left V 5 bases short and J 2 bases short, with 9 bases between. The CDR3 covers 13 residues. CDR3 protein: CASSPGQNYGYTF. The DNA for the CDR3 is TGTGCCAGCAGTCCTGGACAGAACTATGGCTACACCTTC.

The V call is TRBV27, the J call TRBJ2-7; D is uncertain. CDR1 is MNHEY, CDR2 SMNVEV, per germline (reference sequence). The CDR3 loop spans 15 amino acids. Trimming left V 2 bases short and J 0 bases short, with 11 bases between. CDR3 DNA sequence: TGTGCCAGCAGTTTAGCAGGCATTAGCTCCTACGAGCAGTACTTC. Its translation: CASSLAGISSYEQYF.

V gene TRBV5-8 combines with J gene TRBJ2-7; 9 nucleotides line up with TRBD1. Germline assignment: CDR1 SGHTS and CDR2 YDEGEE. There are 13 residues in the CDR3. J lost 13 bases, V lost 5 bases, and 13 bases had no gene match. The CDR3 loop reads CASSRATGGYLYF. As DNA, the CDR3 is TGTGCCAGCAGTCGGGCCACAGGGGGCTATCTCTACTTC.

V gene TRBV19 combines with J gene TRBJ2-3; tentative D call: TRBD2 (5 bases). The V end lost 7 bases, the J end lost 3 bases, and 11 bases lay between the germline ends. In germline, CDR1 is LNHDA, CDR2 SQIVND (reference sequence). This CDR3 region has 13 residues. The CDR3 region has the DNA TGTGCCAGTACCCTTGGACTGACAGATACGCAGTATTTT. This gives the protein CASTLGLTDTQYF.

This chain uses TRBV4-1 with TRBJ1-5; TRBD1 agrees at 8 bases. Germline-derived CDR1 and CDR2 are MGHRA and YSYEKL. CDR3 length equals 15 residues. Trimming at V came to 0 bases and at J to 6 bases, leaving 4 bases not matched to a gene. The CDR3 region is CASSQENRGGQPQHF. The CDR3 region has the DNA TGCGCCAGCAGCCAAGAAAACAGGGGGGGTCAGCCCCAGCATTTT.

The rearrangement links TRBV7-6 to TRBJ1-2, with 11 positions matching TRBD1. This CDR3 is 14 amino acids long. After removal of 5 bases from V and 8 bases from J, the junction contained 7 bases not matched to a gene. Per germline, CDR1 SGHVS and CDR2 FNYEAQ. CDR3 region: CASSQDRGPGGYTF. CDR3 nucleotide sequence: TGTGCCAGCAGCCAGGACAGGGGGCCAGGAGGCTACACCTTC.

This chain uses TRBV10-1 with TRBJ2-1, with D perhaps matching TRBD2 (5 bases). The CDR3 has 16 amino acids. CDR1 and CDR2 (germline): WNHNN, SYGVQD (reference sequence). The V gene lost 0 bases and the J gene lost 3 bases, with 12 bases spanning the gap. The CDR3 is CASSESKVAIYNEQFF. The DNA for the CDR3 is TGCGCCAGCAGTGAGTCGAAGGTAGCGATCTACAATGAGCAGTTCTTC.